What follows are 24 T cell receptor beta chains derived from one specimen sequenced in a study of T cells in Graves' hyperthyroidism and ophthalmopathy (dated by TCRdb to the late 2010s). The library was built by means of multiplex PCR. Sequencing took place on an Illumina HiSeq 2000. The TCR beta CDR3 regions were amplified from RNA transcripts. The TCR CDR3 was subjected to a first round of RT-PCR using the HTBI primer set and the Qiagen OneStep RT-PCR kit. TCRdb reworked the public reads: Q25 trimming with fastp, MiXCR clone assembly, productive beta chains retained. Entries are consolidated by CDR3 protein sequence, retaining the most common genes and DNA. This sample comprises more than 500,000 distinct CDR3 sequences, about 17% of them detected only once. The ten largest clones capture 3.8% of the sample. The specimen sequenced was blood. These receptors all stem from a woman aged 25 to 39 with Graves' hyperthyroidism.

The rearrangement links TRBV12-3 or TRBV12-4 to TRBJ2-1; 11 bases align to TRBD2. The ends lost 10 bases at V and 5 bases at J; junction bases unmatched: 7. The CDR3 is 14 amino acids. CDR3 in DNA: TGTGCCAACAAGACTAGCGGGATCGACAATGAGCAGTTCTTC. Translating it yields CANKTSGIDNEQFF.

This clonotype came up many times. The chain carries TRBV27 and TRBJ2-7; a possible D gene is TRBD1 (7 bases). V lost 6 bases, J lost 4 bases, and 22 bases lay in between. The CDR3 is 16 amino acids. CDR1 and CDR2 from the germline V gene are MNHEY and SMNVEV (reference sequence). CDR3 in amino acids: CASRNPRAGGIYEQYF. The CDR3 coding sequence is TGTGCCAGCAGAAACCCTCGGGCAGGGGGGATTTACGAGCAGTACTTC.

The V and J genes are TRBV20-1 and TRBJ1-1; D call uncertain. CDR3 length: 14 residues. Germline V CDR1 and CDR2: DFQATT, SNEGSKA (reference sequence). The V gene lost 3 bases and the J gene lost 1 base, with 12 bases spanning the gap. The CDR3 nucleotides read TGCAGTGCTAGCCCGGGTCGCGGGAACACTGAAGCTTTCTTT. Translated, it gives CSASPGRGNTEAFF.

The sample holds many counts of this clonotype. V is TRBV6-5 and J is TRBJ2-5; TRBD2 aligns across 10 bases. Germline CDR1 is MNHEY and CDR2 is SVGAGI. After removal of 0 bases from V and 2 bases from J, the junction contained 3 bases not matched to a gene. The CDR3 is 16 residues long. CDR3 loop: CASSYSLAGSQETQYF. The CDR3 region has the DNA TGTGCCAGCAGTTACTCACTAGCGGGAAGTCAAGAGACCCAGTACTTC.

The chain carries TRBV28 and TRBJ2-3; 14 nucleotides agree with TRBD2. CDR3 length equals 15 residues. Trimming took 8 bases from V and 3 from J; bases not matched to a gene: 4. Germline-derived CDR1 and CDR2 are MDHEN and SYDVKM. The DNA of the CDR3 is TGTGCCAGCCCGGGACTAGCGGGAGAGACAGATACGCAGTATTTT. It encodes CASPGLAGETDTQYF.

This clonotype has just one count. The chain links TRBV20-1 to TRBJ1-3, with D possibly matching TRBD1 (5 bases). Germline-derived CDR1 and CDR2 are DFQATT and SNEGSKA (reference sequence). Trimming took 4 bases from V and 1 from J, leaving 20 bases between them. The CDR3 runs to 17 residues. CDR3: CSAIGGDRVLSGNTIYF. The CDR3 DNA sequence: TGCAGTGCTATCGGGGGGGATCGGGTTTTATCTGGAAACACCATATATTTT.

This clonotype was found many times. The rearrangement uses TRBV5-5 and TRBJ1-2, with 7 positions matching TRBD1. The CDR3 is 13 amino acids. V gave up 1 base and J gave up 3 bases; unmatched junction bases: 0. CDR1 SGHKS and CDR2 YYEKEE come from the germline V gene (reference sequence). Written as DNA, the CDR3 is TGTGCCAGCAGCTTGACAGGGGACTATGGCTACACCTTC. Amino acids: CASSLTGDYGYTF.

The rearrangement uses TRBV11-3 and TRBJ2-2; TRBD2 matches at 10 bases. The CDR3 sequence is 18 residues long. Germline V gene lookup returns CDR1 SGHNT and CDR2 YENEEA. The J segment lost 6 bases and the V segment lost 5 bases, leaving 15 bases of the junction unmatched. DNA for the CDR3: TGTGCCAGCAGCCCGCAACCCCCAGCTAGCGGGAGTTCCGGGGAGCTGTTTTTT. This sequence encodes CASSPQPPASGSSGELFF.

Regarding this clonotype: This clone may be a read error of a much larger clone one base away. As the CDR3 is not closed by the conserved phenylalanine or tryptophan, this likely results from a read error. The J gene is TRBJ2-5, the V gene TRBV11-2; TRBD1 agrees at 7 bases. Trimming cost V 3 bases and J 5 bases; bases outside gene matches: 6. The CDR3 contains 14 residues. CDR1 and CDR2 (germline): SGHAT, FQNNGV. The CDR3, as DNA: TGTGCCAGCAGCTTGGAGACAGGGCTGGAGACCCAGTACCTC. Amino acids: CASSLETGLETQYL.

The J gene is TRBJ2-7, the V gene TRBV7-2; 13 bases map to TRBD2. Germline CDR1 and CDR2: SGHTA and FQGNSA. V lost 4 bases to trimming and J lost 6 bases; unmatched junction nucleotides: 6. There are 15 residues in the CDR3. The CDR3 sequence is CASSSRTSGSLEQYF. Written as DNA, the CDR3 is TGTGCCAGCAGCTCACGGACTAGCGGGAGCCTCGAGCAGTACTTC.

This clonotype was seen once. A single base separates this from a much larger clone, so it may be a read error. The rearrangement uses TRBV20-1 and TRBJ1-5; D not resolved. Germline-derived CDR1 and CDR2 are DFQATT and SNEGSKA (reference sequence). This CDR3 is built from 15 residues. The V end lost 6 bases, the J end lost 3 bases, and 18 bases lay between the germline ends. The CDR3 region is CSAQERSYYNQPQHF. In DNA, the CDR3 is TGCAGTGCCCAGGAAAGGTCCTACTACAATCAGCCCCAGCATTTT.

The chain uses TRBV9 and TRBJ2-1; D not resolved. Germline loops: CDR1 SGDLS, CDR2 YYNGEE. There are 15 residues in the CDR3. With 0 bases removed from V and 7 bases from J, the gap between germline ends came to 14 bases. The CDR3 sequence: CASSVDGLEVNEQFF. Written as DNA, the CDR3 is TGTGCCAGCAGCGTAGATGGCCTCGAGGTAAATGAGCAGTTCTTC.

This clonotype was picked up many times. V is TRBV6-1 and J is TRBJ2-7; D call uncertain. Germline-derived CDR1 and CDR2 are MNHNS and SASEGT. This CDR3 region has 13 residues. Deletions cut 6 bases from V and 5 bases from J, with 14 bases between. The CDR3 DNA is TGTGCCAGCAGCCTGACGTCAGTTGACGAGCAGTACTTC. It specifies CASSLTSVDEQYF.

This clonotype showed up many times. The gene calls are TRBV6-2 or TRBV6-3 and TRBJ2-1; possible D gene TRBD2, 5 bases. CDR3 size: 13 residues. The V end lost 0 bases, the J end lost 15 bases, and 15 bases lay between the germline ends. Germline values: CDR1 MNHEY, CDR2 SVGEGT. CDR3 loop: CASSYSVVGGWFF. CDR3 DNA: TGTGCCAGCAGTTACTCGGTAGTCGGCGGGTGGTTCTTC.

This clonotype was recorded at least ten times. This sequence joins TRBV28 and TRBJ1-1; the D gene is possibly TRBD1 (5 bases). Trimming took off 10 bases at V and 4 bases at J, with 16 bases between the two ends. The CDR3 sequence is 13 residues long. Germline CDR1 and CDR2: MDHEN and SYDVKM. The CDR3 region is CATSGSLGTEAFF. In DNA, the CDR3 is TGTGCCACCTCAGGGTCTTTGGGCACTGAAGCTTTCTTT.

With regard to this clonotype: With a much larger clone just one base away, this may be a read error. V gene TRBV2 combines with J gene TRBJ1-2; D is unclear. This CDR3 comprises 12 residues. Germline CDR1 reads SNHLY; CDR2 reads FYNNEI. The CDR3 reads CASRTGSYGYAF. CDR3 bases: TGTGCCAGCAGAACCGGGAGCTATGGCTACGCCTTC.

The rearrangement joins TRBV12-3 or TRBV12-4 to TRBJ1-3; no clear D. V gave up 5 bases and J gave up 1 base, with 6 bases separating them. The CDR3 consists of 13 residues. In DNA form, the CDR3 reads TGTGCCAGCAGTCCCACGTCTGGAAACACCATATATTTT. Encoded protein: CASSPTSGNTIYF.

This clonotype was seen more than once but under ten times. One end of the junction fails to match germline, which may point to a read error. The chain has TRBV7-9 and TRBJ1-1, with D hard to call. The CDR3 runs 14 residues. The germline gives CDR1 SEHNR, CDR2 FQNEAQ (reference sequence). CDR3 DNA sequence: TGTGCCAGCAGCCCAGCGGGAGTGAAGACTGAAGCTTTCTTT. Its protein is CASSPAGVKTEAFF.

This clonotype came up a few times. The CDR3 here is CASSSGTEGYTF. CDR3 bases: TGTGCCAGCAGCTCTGGGACAGAAGGCTACACCTTC. This chain links TRBV7-9 with TRBJ1-2, with 7 bases fitting TRBD1. After removal of 4 bases from V and 8 bases from J, the junction contained 4 bases not matched to a gene. The CDR3 length is 12 residues. Germline lookup yields CDR1 SEHNR and CDR2 FQNEAQ (reference sequence).

V is TRBV5-1 and J is TRBJ2-5; D uncertain. Trimming left V 0 bases short and J 2 bases short, with 8 bases between. From germline, CDR1 is SGHRS and CDR2 YFSETQ. The CDR3 runs to 14 residues. The CDR3 nucleotides read TGCGCCAGCAGCTTGGCCGAAGGGCAAGAGACCCAGTACTTC. Its protein is CASSLAEGQETQYF.

The genes are TRBV20-1 and TRBJ2-7; D remains unclear. V was pared by 6 bases and J by 1 base, with 7 bases between. The germline V gene encodes CDR1 DFQATT and CDR2 SNEGSKA (reference sequence). CDR3 length equals 11 residues. The CDR3 protein is CSARISYEQYF. CDR3 DNA sequence: TGCAGTGCCAGAATTTCCTACGAGCAGTACTTC.

This clonotype appeared many times. The rearrangement links TRBV28 to TRBJ2-7; 7 positions agree with TRBD1. The CDR3 extends over 15 amino acids. V was clipped by 5 bases and J by 1 base; unmatched bases: 8. The germline V gene encodes CDR1 MDHEN and CDR2 SYDVKM. CDR3 loop: CASSPWTGDSYEQYF. The CDR3 DNA sequence: TGTGCCAGCAGTCCTTGGACAGGAGATTCCTACGAGCAGTACTTC.

This clonotype was counted between two and nine times. The chain employs TRBV7-9 and TRBJ1-6; weak D call: TRBD1 (5 bases). Germline V lookup: CDR1 SEHNR, CDR2 FQNEAQ (reference sequence). Trimming cost V 3 bases and J 8 bases, with 14 bases left between them. The CDR3 loop spans 15 amino acids. DNA for the CDR3: TGTGCCAGCAGCTTGTCCCCTGGGGGTTATTCACCCCTCCACTTT. Protein sequence: CASSLSPGGYSPLHF.

This clonotype was seen a few times. The chain joins TRBV29-1 to TRBJ2-7, with 12 bases that match TRBD2. V gave up 6 bases and J gave up 4 bases; unmatched junction bases: 1. This CDR3 is built from 12 residues. Germline values: CDR1 SQVTM, CDR2 ANQGSEA. The CDR3 here is CSVGLAGYEQYF. As DNA, the CDR3 is TGCAGCGTCGGACTAGCGGGATACGAGCAGTACTTC.